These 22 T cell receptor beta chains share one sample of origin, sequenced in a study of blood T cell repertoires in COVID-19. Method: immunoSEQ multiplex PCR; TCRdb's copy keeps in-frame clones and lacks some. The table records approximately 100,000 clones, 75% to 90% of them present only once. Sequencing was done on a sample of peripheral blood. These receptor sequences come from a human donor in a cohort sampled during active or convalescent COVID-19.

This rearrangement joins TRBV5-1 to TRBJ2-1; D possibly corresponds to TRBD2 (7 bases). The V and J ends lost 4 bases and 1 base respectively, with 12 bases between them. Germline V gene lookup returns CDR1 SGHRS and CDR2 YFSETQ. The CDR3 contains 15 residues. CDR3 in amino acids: CASSLEGGSYNEQFF. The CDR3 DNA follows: TGCGCCAGCAGCCTAGAGGGGGGGTCCTACAATGAGCAGTTCTTC.

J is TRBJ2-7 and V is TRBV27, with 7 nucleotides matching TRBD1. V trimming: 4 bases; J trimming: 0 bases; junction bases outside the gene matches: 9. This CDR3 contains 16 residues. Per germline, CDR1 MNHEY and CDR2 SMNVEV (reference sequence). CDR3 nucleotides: TGTGCCAGCAGTTCCCACTCGACAGGGAACTCCTACGAGCAGTACTTC. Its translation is CASSSHSTGNSYEQYF.

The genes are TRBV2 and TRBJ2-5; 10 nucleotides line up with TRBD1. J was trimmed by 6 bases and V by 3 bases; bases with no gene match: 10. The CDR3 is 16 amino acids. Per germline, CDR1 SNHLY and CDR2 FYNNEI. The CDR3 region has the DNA TGTGCCAGCAGTGACCCGAGACAGGGGGCAGGACAGACCCAGTACTTC. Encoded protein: CASSDPRQGAGQTQYF.

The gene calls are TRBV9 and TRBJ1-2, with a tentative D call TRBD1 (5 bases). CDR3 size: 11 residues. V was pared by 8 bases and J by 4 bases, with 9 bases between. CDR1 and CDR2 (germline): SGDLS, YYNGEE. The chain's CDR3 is CAREGSYGYTF. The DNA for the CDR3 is TGTGCCAGGGAGGGGAGCTATGGCTACACCTTC. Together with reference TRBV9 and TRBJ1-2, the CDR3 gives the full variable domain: DSGVTQTPKHLITATGQRVTLRCSPRSGDLSVYWYQQSLDQGLQFLIQYYNGEERAKGNILERFSAQQFPDLHSELNLSSLELGDSALYFCAREGSYGYTFGSGTRLTVV.

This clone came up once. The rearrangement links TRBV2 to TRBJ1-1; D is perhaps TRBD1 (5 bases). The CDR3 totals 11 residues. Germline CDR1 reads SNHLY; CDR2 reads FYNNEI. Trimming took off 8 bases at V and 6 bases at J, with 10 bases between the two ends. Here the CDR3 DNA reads TGTGCCAGCCTTGGGGCGGCTGAAGCTTTCTTT. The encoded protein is CASLGAAEAFF.

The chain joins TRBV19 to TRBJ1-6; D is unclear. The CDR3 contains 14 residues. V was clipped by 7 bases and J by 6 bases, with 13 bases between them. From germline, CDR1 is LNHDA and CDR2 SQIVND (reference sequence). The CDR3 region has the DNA TGTGCCAGTAATCCGAGGAGGCGTAATTCACCCCTCCACTTT. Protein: CASNPRRRNSPLHF.

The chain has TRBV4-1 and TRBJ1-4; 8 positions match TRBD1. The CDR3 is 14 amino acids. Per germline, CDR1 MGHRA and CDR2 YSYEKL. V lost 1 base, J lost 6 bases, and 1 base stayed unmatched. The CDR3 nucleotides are TGCGCCAGCAGCCAAGGACAGGGGTATGAAAAACTGTTTTTT. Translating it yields CASSQGQGYEKLFF.

The CDR3 DNA reads TGTGCCAGCTCCTTTGGACAGGGGCGACCAACTAATGAAAAACTGTTTTTT. Translating it yields CASSFGQGRPTNEKLFF. The rearrangement uses TRBV18 and TRBJ1-4, with TRBD1 matching over 9 bases. J lost 0 bases, V lost 6 bases, and 8 bases had no gene match. Germline CDR1 reads KGHSH; CDR2 reads LQKENI. The CDR3 has 17 amino acids.

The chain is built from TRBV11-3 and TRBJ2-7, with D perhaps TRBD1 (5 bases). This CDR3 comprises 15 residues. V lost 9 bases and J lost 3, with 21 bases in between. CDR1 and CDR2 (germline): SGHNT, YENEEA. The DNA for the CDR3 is TGTGCCAGTGCCCCAGATCAGGGTAGATACTACGAGCAGTACTTC. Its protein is CASAPDQGRYYEQYF.

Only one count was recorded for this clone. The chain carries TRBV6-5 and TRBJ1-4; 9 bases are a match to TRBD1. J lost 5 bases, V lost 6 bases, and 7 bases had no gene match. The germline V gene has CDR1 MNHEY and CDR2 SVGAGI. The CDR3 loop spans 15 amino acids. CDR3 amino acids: CASSLTGTGNEKLFF. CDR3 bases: TGTGCCAGCAGCCTAACCGGGACAGGGAATGAAAAACTGTTTTTT.

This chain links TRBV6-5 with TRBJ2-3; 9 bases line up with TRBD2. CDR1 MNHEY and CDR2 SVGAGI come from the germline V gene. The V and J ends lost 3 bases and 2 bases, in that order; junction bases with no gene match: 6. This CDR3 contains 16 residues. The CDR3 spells CASSYGAGGNTDTQYF. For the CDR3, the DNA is TGTGCCAGCAGTTATGGGGCGGGGGGGAACACAGATACGCAGTATTTT.

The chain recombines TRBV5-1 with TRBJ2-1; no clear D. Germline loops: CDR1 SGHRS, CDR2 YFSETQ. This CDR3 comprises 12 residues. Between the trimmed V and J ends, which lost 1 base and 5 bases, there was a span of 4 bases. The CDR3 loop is CASSLINNEQFF. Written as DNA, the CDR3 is TGCGCCAGCAGCTTGATCAACAATGAGCAGTTCTTC.

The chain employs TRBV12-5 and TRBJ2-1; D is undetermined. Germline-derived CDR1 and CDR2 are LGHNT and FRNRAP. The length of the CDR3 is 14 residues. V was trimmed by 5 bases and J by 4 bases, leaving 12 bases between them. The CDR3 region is CASGPPVRYNEQFF. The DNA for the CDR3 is TGTGCTAGTGGTCCCCCGGTAAGATACAATGAGCAGTTCTTC.

CDR3 bases: TGTGCCAGCAGCGCAATTACAGGGACTGGGGCCAACGTCCTGACTTTC. Its protein is CASSAITGTGANVLTF. The chain links TRBV7-6 to TRBJ2-6; possible D gene TRBD1, 6 bases. V was clipped by 5 bases and J by 2 bases, with 13 bases between them. Germline V gene data show CDR1 as SGHVS and CDR2 as FNYEAQ. This CDR3 contains 16 residues.

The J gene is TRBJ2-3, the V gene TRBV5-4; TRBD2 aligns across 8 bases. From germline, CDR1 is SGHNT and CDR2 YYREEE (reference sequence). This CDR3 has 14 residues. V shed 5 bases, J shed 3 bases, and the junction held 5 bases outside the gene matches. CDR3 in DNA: TGTGCCAGCAGTCGAGCGGGGGATACAGATACGCAGTATTTT. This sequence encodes CASSRAGDTDTQYF.

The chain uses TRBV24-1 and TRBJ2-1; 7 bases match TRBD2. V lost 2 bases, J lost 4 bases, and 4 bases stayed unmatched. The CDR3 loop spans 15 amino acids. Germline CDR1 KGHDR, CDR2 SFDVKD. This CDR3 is CATSDWASGYNEQFF. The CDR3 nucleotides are TGTGCCACCAGTGATTGGGCTAGCGGATACAATGAGCAGTTCTTC.

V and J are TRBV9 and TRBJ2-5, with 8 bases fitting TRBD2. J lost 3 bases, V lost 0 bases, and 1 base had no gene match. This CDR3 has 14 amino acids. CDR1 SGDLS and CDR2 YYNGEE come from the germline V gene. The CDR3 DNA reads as TGTGCCAGCAGCGTAGGGGGACTAGAAGAGACCCAGTACTTC. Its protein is CASSVGGLEETQYF.

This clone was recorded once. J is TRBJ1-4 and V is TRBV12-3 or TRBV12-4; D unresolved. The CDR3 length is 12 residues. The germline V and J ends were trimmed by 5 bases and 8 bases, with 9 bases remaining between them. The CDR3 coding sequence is TGTGCCAGCAGTCCTAGAGGGGAAAAACTGTTTTTT. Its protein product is CASSPRGEKLFF.

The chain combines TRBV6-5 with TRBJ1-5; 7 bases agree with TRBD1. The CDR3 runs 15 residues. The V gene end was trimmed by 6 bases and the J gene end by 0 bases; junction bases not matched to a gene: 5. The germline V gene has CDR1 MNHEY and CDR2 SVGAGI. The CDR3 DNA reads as TGTGCCAGCAGAGACAGGGAGTATAGCAATCAGCCCCAGCATTTT. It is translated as CASRDREYSNQPQHF.

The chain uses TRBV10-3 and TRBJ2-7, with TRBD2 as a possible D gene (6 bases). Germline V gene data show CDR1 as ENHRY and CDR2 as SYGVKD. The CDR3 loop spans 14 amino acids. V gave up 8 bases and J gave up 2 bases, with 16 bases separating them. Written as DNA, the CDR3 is TGTGCCATCGGGGACTGGGGCGGAACCTACGAGCAGTACTTC. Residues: CAIGDWGGTYEQYF.

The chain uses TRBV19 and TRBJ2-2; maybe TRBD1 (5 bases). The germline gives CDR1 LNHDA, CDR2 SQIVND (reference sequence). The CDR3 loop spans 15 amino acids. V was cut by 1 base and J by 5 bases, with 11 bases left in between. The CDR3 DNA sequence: TGTGCCAGTAGTATAGGGGGCGCATATACCGGGGAGCTGTTTTTT. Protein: CASSIGGAYTGELFF.

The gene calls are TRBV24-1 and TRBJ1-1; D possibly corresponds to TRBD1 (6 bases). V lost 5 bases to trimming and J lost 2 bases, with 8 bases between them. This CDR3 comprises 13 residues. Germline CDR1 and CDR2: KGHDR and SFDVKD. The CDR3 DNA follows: TGTGCCACCAGTGGACAGGACAACACTGAAGCTTTCTTT. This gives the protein CATSGQDNTEAFF.